Shown below are 24 T cell receptor beta chains from a single sample sequenced in a study of T cells in Graves' hyperthyroidism and ophthalmopathy. Researchers took RNA transcripts and amplified the TCR beta CDR3 regions from them. The TCR CDR3 was amplified in a first-round RT-PCR using the HTBI primer set. TCRdb independently ran MiXCR on the multiplex PCR reads; one entry per CDR3 protein. In the table there are around 660,000 distinct CDR3 sequences, over 40% of which are singletons. The source material was peripheral blood or thyroid tissue (not recorded which). Receptors originate from an adult man with Graves' disease, either hyperthyroidism or ophthalmopathy (not recorded which).

A word on this clonotype: A much larger clonotype is one base distant, so this may be a read error. The genes are TRBV2 and TRBJ1-5, with a possible D match to TRBD1 (5 bases). The CDR3 spans 16 residues. Germline assignment: CDR1 SNHLY and CDR2 FYNNEI. CDR3 coding DNA: TGTGCCATCAGTGACTCTGGCAGGGAAAGCAATCAGCCCCAGCATTTT. Amino acid sequence: CAISDSGRESNQPQHF.

In its sample, this clonotype was seen a few times. The rearrangement uses TRBV7-9 and TRBJ2-5; D is unresolved. Germline CDR1 SEHNR, CDR2 FQNEAQ (reference sequence). The CDR3 covers 14 residues. V lost 5 bases to trimming and J lost 1 base, with 11 bases between them. The CDR3 sequence: CASSPTAAQETQYF. CDR3 DNA sequence: TGTGCCAGCAGCCCTACAGCAGCCCAAGAGACCCAGTACTTC.

This clonotype was found many times. The chain recombines TRBV7-9 with TRBJ1-2, with D possibly TRBD1 on 5 matching bases. This CDR3 spans 14 amino acids. The germline CDR1 and CDR2 sequences are SEHNR and FQNEAQ (reference sequence). Deletions cut 5 bases from V and 5 bases from J, with 15 bases between. CDR3 sequence reads: CASSKPAREYGYTF. The CDR3 DNA follows: TGTGCCAGCAGCAAGCCCGCCAGGGAGTATGGCTACACCTTC.

This clonotype was seen only once. The V gene is TRBV19, the J gene TRBJ2-2, with TRBD1 matching over 8 bases. The CDR3 contains 16 residues. From germline, CDR1 is LNHDA and CDR2 SQIVND (reference sequence). J lost 4 bases, V lost 6 bases, and 10 bases had no gene match. CDR3 bases: TGTGCCAGTAGCCGGACAGGGACGGCTATCACCGGGGAGCTGTTTTTT. Residues: CASSRTGTAITGELFF.

V usage is TRBV7-9 and J usage is TRBJ2-5, with 8 bases identical to TRBD2. This CDR3 spans 15 amino acids. V dropped 3 bases and J dropped 3; count of bases not matched to a gene: 6. Germline lookup yields CDR1 SEHNR and CDR2 FQNEAQ (reference sequence). CDR3 sequence reads: CASSLTSVTKETQYF. Written as DNA, the CDR3 is TGTGCCAGCAGCTTGACTAGCGTGACAAAAGAGACCCAGTACTTC.

This clonotype appeared a few times. V and J are TRBV5-1 and TRBJ2-7; the match to TRBD2 covers 14 bases. With 1 base clipped from V and 8 bases from J, the junction kept 2 bases outside the gene matches. Germline V gives CDR1 SGHRS, CDR2 YFSETQ. This CDR3 contains 14 residues. The DNA for the CDR3 is TGCGCCAGCAGCTTGAGACTAGCGGGGGGGCAGCAGTACTTC. It codes for CASSLRLAGGQQYF.

V and J are TRBV25-1 and TRBJ2-7; 7 nucleotides line up with TRBD1. Germline CDR1 reads MGHDK; CDR2 reads SYGVNS. V gave up 5 bases and J gave up 0 bases; unmatched junction bases: 4. The CDR3 sequence is 14 residues long. The CDR3 loop is CASSTNRGSYEQYF. The DNA of the CDR3 is TGTGCCAGCAGTACGAACAGGGGCTCCTACGAGCAGTACTTC.

This rearrangement joins TRBV6-1 to TRBJ1-1, with a possible D match to TRBD1 (5 bases). Germline V CDR1 and CDR2: MNHNS, SASEGT. V was cut by 7 bases and J by 11 bases, with 17 bases left in between. This CDR3 is built from 12 residues. CDR3 region: CASNRDSTQAFF. As DNA, the CDR3 is TGTGCCAGCAACCGGGACTCCACCCAGGCTTTCTTT.

With regard to this clonotype: Being one base from a much bigger clone, this may be a read error. The chain couples TRBV6-1 to TRBJ1-5, with D hard to call. The CDR3 has 14 amino acids. Germline CDR1 reads MNHNS; CDR2 reads SASEGT. The CDR3 region has the DNA TGTGCCAGCAGTGAAGATCACGGCAATCGGCCCCAGCATTTT. It encodes CASSEDHGNRPQHF.

CDR3 bases: TGTGCCATCAGTGAGTCGACCAGCGGGAGGCCGGGGGAGACCCAGTACTTC. Its translation is CAISESTSGRPGETQYF. The chain is built from TRBV10-3 and TRBJ2-5; 9 nucleotides match TRBD2. The V gene's germline CDR1 is ENHRY and CDR2 SYGVKD. The CDR3 extends over 17 amino acids. Unmatched junction bases numbered 10, after V lost 0 bases and J lost 5 bases.

This clonotype was counted a few times. V is TRBV5-1 and J is TRBJ1-2; D may be TRBD1 (5 bases). Per the germline V gene, CDR1 is SGHRS and CDR2 is YFSETQ. With 0 bases removed from V and 8 bases from J, the gap between germline ends came to 14 bases. The CDR3 extends over 14 amino acids. CDR3 region: CASSLDFAGNGYTF. CDR3 sequence (DNA): TGCGCCAGCAGCTTGGATTTTGCAGGGAACGGCTACACCTTC.

The J gene is TRBJ2-7, the V gene TRBV29-1, with 13 bases identical to TRBD2. Germline-derived CDR1 and CDR2 are SQVTM and ANQGSEA. The CDR3 covers 17 residues. The V segment lost 7 bases and the J segment 0 bases; nucleotides outside the gene matches: 12. CDR3 bases: TGCAGCGCAAGACTTAAGACTAGCGGGAGGTCCTCCTACGAGCAGTACTTC. Protein sequence: CSARLKTSGRSSYEQYF.

With respect to this clonotype: A read error may produce the germline difference seen at one junction end. This chain links TRBV7-8 with TRBJ1-6; D not certain. Germline V lookup: CDR1 SGHVS, CDR2 FQNEAQ. This CDR3 has 16 residues. CDR3 residues: CASSVAGPPYNSPLHF. The CDR3 DNA reads as TGTGCCAGCAGCGTAGCCGGACCTCCATATAATTCACCCCTCCACTTT.

The chain joins TRBV5-1 to TRBJ2-7; a possible D gene is TRBD1 (5 bases). Germline V gene data show CDR1 as SGHRS and CDR2 as YFSETQ. CDR3 length: 14 amino acids. Trimming stripped 0 bases from V and 6 bases from J, with 13 bases between. The CDR3 bases are TGCGCCAGCAGCTTGGAACAGGCCATTCGCGAGCAGTACTTC. It specifies CASSLEQAIREQYF.

This clonotype came up a few times. The chain joins TRBV5-1 to TRBJ1-1, with 7 bases identical to TRBD1. The CDR3 loop spans 14 amino acids. V shed 5 bases and J 0 bases; nucleotides not matched to a gene: 4. CDR1 and CDR2 from the germline V gene are SGHRS and YFSETQ. CDR3 sequence: CASRNRGLNTEAFF. The CDR3, as DNA: TGCGCCAGCAGGAACAGGGGATTGAACACTGAAGCTTTCTTT.

V is TRBV2 and J is TRBJ2-7; possible D gene TRBD2, 5 bases. V lost 2 bases to trimming and J lost 5 bases, with 19 bases between them. This CDR3 spans 16 amino acids. Germline V CDR1 and CDR2: SNHLY, FYNNEI. In DNA form, the CDR3 reads TGTGCCAGCAGTGAATTGGGGTCGGGCGACTACGACGAGCAGTACTTC. Protein product: CASSELGSGDYDEQYF.

This chain links TRBV10-3 with TRBJ2-5; TRBD1 agrees at 7 bases. Looked up from germline, CDR1 is ENHRY and CDR2 is SYGVKD. The CDR3 loop spans 11 amino acids. The CDR3 loop reads CTTGDIETQYF. DNA of the CDR3: TGTACCACAGGGGATATAGAGACCCAGTACTTC.

This clonotype occurred a few times. The chain recombines TRBV10-2 with TRBJ1-1, with 7 positions matching TRBD1. This CDR3 has 15 amino acids. Germline trimming cut 3 bases from V and 1 base from J; bases unmatched to any gene: 5. Germline CDR1 is WSHSY and CDR2 is SAAADI. CDR3 nucleotide sequence: TGCGCCAGCAGTGAAGACAGGGAAAGGAACACTGAAGCTTTCTTT. Its translation is CASSEDRERNTEAFF.

The rearrangement joins TRBV12-3 or TRBV12-4 to TRBJ1-1; D possibly corresponds to TRBD1 (6 bases). Between the trimmed V and J ends, which lost 0 bases and 1 base, there was a span of 12 bases. The CDR3 sequence is 16 residues long. The CDR3 sequence is CASSLAGRGGNTEAFF. As DNA, the CDR3 is TGTGCCAGCAGTTTAGCGGGCAGGGGAGGGAACACTGAAGCTTTCTTT.

The gene calls are TRBV29-1 and TRBJ1-1; D is uncertain. CDR1 is SQVTM, CDR2 ANQGSEA, per germline. The CDR3 has 12 amino acids. The V end was cut by 8 bases, the J end by 7 bases, with 17 bases between. Here the CDR3 DNA reads TGCAGCCACCGTGGGAGGGCGGATGAAGCTTTCTTT. Its translation is CSHRGRADEAFF.

V gene TRBV7-1 combines with J gene TRBJ2-7, with 12 bases fitting TRBD2. TRBV7-1 is filed as an ORF, its function uncertain. After removal of 3 bases from V and 4 bases from J, the junction contained 4 bases not matched to a gene. The CDR3 is 15 amino acids. CDR3 protein: CASSSTSGGEYEQYF. The CDR3 nucleotides are TGTGCCAGCAGCTCGACTAGCGGGGGAGAGTACGAGCAGTACTTC.

The CDR3 nucleotides are TGTGCCAGCAGTGTCGGTTTTAGGACCCAGTACTTC. It specifies CASSVGFRTQYF. J is TRBJ2-5 and V is TRBV2, with D unresolved. Looked up from germline, CDR1 is SNHLY and CDR2 is FYNNEI. Trimming left V 4 bases short and J 7 bases short, with 10 bases between. The CDR3 totals 12 residues.

The chain joins TRBV7-2 to TRBJ2-7; D is possibly TRBD2 (6 bases). CDR1 and CDR2 from the germline V gene are SGHTA and FQGNSA. Trimming took 5 bases from V and 0 from J, leaving 17 bases between them. The CDR3 extends over 16 amino acids. In DNA, the CDR3 is TGTGCCAGCAGCCAAGAAACGGGACTTAGCTCCTACGAGCAGTACTTC. It yields the protein CASSQETGLSSYEQYF.

Points on this clonotype: Since a much larger clone is just one base distant, this may be a read error. The chain joins TRBV12-3 or TRBV12-4 to TRBJ1-5; D might be TRBD1 (5 bases). V was trimmed by 8 bases and J by 1 base, leaving 21 bases between them. The CDR3 contains 17 residues. CDR3 loop: CASGYVGRGSSNQPQHF. The CDR3 DNA is TGTGCCAGCGGTTACGTGGGTCGGGGCTCCAGCAATCAGCCCCAGCATTTT.